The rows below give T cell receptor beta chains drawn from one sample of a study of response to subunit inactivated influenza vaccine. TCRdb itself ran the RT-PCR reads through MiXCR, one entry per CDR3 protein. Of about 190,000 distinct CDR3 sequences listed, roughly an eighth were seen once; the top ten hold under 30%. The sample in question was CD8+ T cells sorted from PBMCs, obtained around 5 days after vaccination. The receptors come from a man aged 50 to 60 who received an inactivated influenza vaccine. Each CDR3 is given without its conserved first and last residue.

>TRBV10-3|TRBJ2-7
AISESALVSSYEQY
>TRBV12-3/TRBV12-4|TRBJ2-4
ASSPRGRTKNIQY
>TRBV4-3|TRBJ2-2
ASSQDLMTSRELF
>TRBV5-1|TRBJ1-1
ASSLELPNTEAF
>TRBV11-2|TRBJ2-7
ASSLSTEQY
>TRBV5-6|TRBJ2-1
ASSDGTESYNEQF
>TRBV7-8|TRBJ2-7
ASSLTAASYEQY
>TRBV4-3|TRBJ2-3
ASSQDLIWGTDTQY
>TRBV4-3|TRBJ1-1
ASSQGVQGLNTEAF
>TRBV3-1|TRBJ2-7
ASSQEPGTYEQY
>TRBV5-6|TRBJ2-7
ASSSDRVYEQY
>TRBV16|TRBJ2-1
ASSRGTAYNEQF
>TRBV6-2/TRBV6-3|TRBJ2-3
ASSLTVTDTQY
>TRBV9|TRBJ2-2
ASNPSGPGELF
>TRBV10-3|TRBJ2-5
AISEDRGGKTQY
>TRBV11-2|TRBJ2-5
ATSSGLGQETQY
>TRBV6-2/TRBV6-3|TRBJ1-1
ASNQGGGDEAF
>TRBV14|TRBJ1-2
ASSQGISHSGAWGYT
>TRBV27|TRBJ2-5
ASSYVSSEQETQY
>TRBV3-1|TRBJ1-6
ACSLGRLDRYNSPLH
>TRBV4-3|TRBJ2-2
ASSQENTLPGELF
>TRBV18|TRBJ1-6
ASSPGQGANSPLH
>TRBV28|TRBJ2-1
ASSFLASGGNEQF
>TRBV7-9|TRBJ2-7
ASSGDYEQY
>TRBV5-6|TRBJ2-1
ASSVTGSYNEQF
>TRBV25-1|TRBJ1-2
ASSVGSHDGYT
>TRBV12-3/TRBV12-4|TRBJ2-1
ASRRTSGSSYEQF
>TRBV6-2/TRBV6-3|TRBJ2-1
ASSGQGPYNEQF
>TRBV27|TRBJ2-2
ASTSWDWTGELF
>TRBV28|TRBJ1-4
ASSSILGYEKLF
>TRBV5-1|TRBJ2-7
ASSPYRGQIDEQY
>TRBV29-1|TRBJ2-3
SVEGGQTDTQY
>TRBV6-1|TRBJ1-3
ASSPFEGGPGNTIY
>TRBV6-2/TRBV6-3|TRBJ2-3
ASSLLAGASMGDTQY
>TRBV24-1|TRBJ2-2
ATSDRTGGTPNTGELF
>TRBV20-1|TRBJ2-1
SARDWAGGYNEQF
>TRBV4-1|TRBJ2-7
ASSLRSQGGAYEQY
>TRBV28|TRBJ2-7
ASSRGTGSSYEQY
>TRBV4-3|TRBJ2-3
ASSPRDSTTDTQY
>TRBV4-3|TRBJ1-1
ASSQGPRGNAEAF
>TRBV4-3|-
ASSQERGPSYEQF
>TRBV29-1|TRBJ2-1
SVVGTGGSYNEQF
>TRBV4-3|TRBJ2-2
ASSQVAQAVHTGELF